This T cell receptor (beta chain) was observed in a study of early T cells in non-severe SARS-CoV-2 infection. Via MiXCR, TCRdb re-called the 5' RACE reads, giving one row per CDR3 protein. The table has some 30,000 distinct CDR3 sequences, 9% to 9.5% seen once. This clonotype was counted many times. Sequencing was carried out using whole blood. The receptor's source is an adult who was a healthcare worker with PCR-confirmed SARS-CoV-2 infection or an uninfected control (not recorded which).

The CDR3 region has the DNA TGTGCCACCAGTGATAATGGACAGGGGCCGGAGACCCAGTACTTC. It codes for CATSDNGQGPETQYF. The chain carries TRBV24-1 and TRBJ2-5, with 9 bases identical to TRBD1. Trimming removed 3 bases from V and 5 bases from J; junction bases left unmatched: 6. Germline loops: CDR1 KGHDR, CDR2 SFDVKD. CDR3 length: 15 amino acids.